This T cell receptor beta chain stems from a study of blood T cell repertoires in COVID-19. As for the study in general: Material from acute and convalescent COVID-19 was sourced from the United States, Italy and Spain.

The length of the CDR3 is 14 residues. Unmatched junction bases numbered 5, after V lost 4 bases and J lost 2 bases. The germline V gene encodes CDR1 SGDLS and CDR2 YYNGEE. The Seattle patients joined while their infection was active and were tracked longitudinally afterward. Clones were sequenced by immunoSEQ multiplex PCR, and TCRdb holds only the in-frame ones, with some missing. Of roughly 180,000 clones in the sample, 94% were seen once. This chain links TRBV9 with TRBJ1-1; 7 bases are shared with TRBD1. The source material was peripheral blood. This clonotype was obtained from a young man with COVID-19, enrolled during active disease. The CDR3 region is CASSPGQTNTEAFF. The CDR3 nucleotides are TGTGCCAGCAGCCCGGGACAGACAAACACTGAAGCTTTCTTT.